Included here is one TCR beta chain sequence, with context. For the second PCR, which ran for 7 to 11 cycles, a sample-barcoded 5' primer and a J-beta primer mix were used. One entry per CDR3 protein, called by TCRdb with MiXCR from the 5' RACE reads. The data show about 940,000 distinct CDR3 sequences, under 50% seen once. The data derive from a study of blood T cells in healthy people across ages. The wider study: In model experiments, template switching was able to capture about one barcoded beta molecule for every two T cells that were present.

Germline loops: CDR1 SEHNR, CDR2 FQNEAQ (reference sequence). This CDR3 is built from 15 residues. The V end was cut by 3 bases, the J end by 4 bases, with 10 bases between. Sequencing used blood. The clonotype originates from a man in his thirties or forties in good health. The chain combines TRBV7-9 with TRBJ1-6; no clear D gene. The CDR3 DNA sequence: TGTGCCAGCAGCTTGGGCCCAAGTTATAATTCACCCCTCCACTTT. It translates to CASSLGPSYNSPLHF.